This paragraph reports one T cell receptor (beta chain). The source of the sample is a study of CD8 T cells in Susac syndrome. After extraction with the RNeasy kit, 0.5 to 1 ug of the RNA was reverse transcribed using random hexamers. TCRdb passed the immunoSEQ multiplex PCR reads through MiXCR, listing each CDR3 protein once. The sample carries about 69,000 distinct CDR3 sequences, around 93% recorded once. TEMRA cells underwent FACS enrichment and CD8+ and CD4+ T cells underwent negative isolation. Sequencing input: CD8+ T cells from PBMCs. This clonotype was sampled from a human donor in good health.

The CDR3 DNA follows: TGTGCCAGCCCAGGACAGGGGGCCTACGAGCAGTACTTC. Translating gives CASPGQGAYEQYF. This chain joins TRBV2 and TRBJ2-7; 10 bases match TRBD1. The CDR3 has 13 residues. The V gene's germline CDR1 is SNHLY and CDR2 FYNNEI. Unmatched junction bases numbered 3, after V lost 8 bases and J lost 2 bases.